This is a list of T cell receptor beta chains from one sample in a study of T cells in Graves' hyperthyroidism and ophthalmopathy. TCRdb reprocessed the multiplex PCR reads with MiXCR, giving one entry per CDR3 protein. The data hold about 400,000 distinct CDR3 sequences, with over 13% observed a single time. The sequenced sample was blood. These TCRs come from a middle-aged man with Graves' ophthalmopathy. Both conserved end residues are part of each CDR3. The order of the fields is clone size, V gene, J gene, D gene, CDR3 DNA, CDR3 protein. D genes are given only for firm matches. Some rows mark clone size as missing; the rest say once, few, many or name a class of expanded clone.

few	TRBV20-1	TRBJ2-1	NA	TGCAGTGCTTCCCCCCTGAGCTCCTACAATGAGCAGTTCTTC	CSASPLSSYNEQFF
many	TRBV20-1	TRBJ1-1	TRBD1	TGCAGTGCCCGGGCAGGGGGCGCGGGCACTGAAGCTTTCTTT	CSARAGGAGTEAFF
many	TRBV9	TRBJ2-3	TRBD2	TGTGCCAGCAGCGTAGACGGGGACTACACAGATACGCAGTATTTT	CASSVDGDYTDTQYF
few	TRBV3-1	TRBJ1-4	NA	TGTGCCAGCAGTTACAAACGGACGGTGAATGAAAAACTGTTTTTT	CASSYKRTVNEKLFF
many	TRBV5-1	TRBJ2-1	NA	TGTGCCAGCAGCTTAGCCTCCTACAATGAGCAGTTCTTC	CASSLASYNEQFF
many	TRBV11-2	TRBJ2-4	NA	TGTGCCAGCAGCCCCGGGATAGCCAAAAACATTCAGTACTTC	CASSPGIAKNIQYF
NA	TRBV5-1	TRBJ2-5	TRBD2	TGCGCCAGCAGCTTACTAGCGGGAGGGCAGTCGGAGACCCAGTACTTC	CASSLLAGGQSETQYF
few	TRBV3-1	TRBJ2-6	NA	TGTGCCAGCAGCCCAAATCGGGCGGGAAGTGGGGCCAACGTCCTGACTTTC	CASSPNRAGSGANVLTF
many	TRBV6-1	TRBJ2-5	TRBD1	TGTGCCAGCAGTTATGGGACAGGGGTCGGGGAGACCCAGTACTTC	CASSYGTGVGETQYF
few	TRBV29-1	TRBJ2-1	NA	TGCAGCGGAGGAGAGGGGTCAGGTGAGCAGTTCTTC	CSGGEGSGEQFF
many	TRBV9	TRBJ2-3	TRBD2	TGTGCCAGCAGCGTAGGGTCTAGCGGGGGCACAGATACGCAGTATTTT	CASSVGSSGGTDTQYF
many	TRBV27	TRBJ1-1	NA	TGTGCCAGCAGTTTATGGGCAGGGAAGGGCGAAGCTTTCTTT	CASSLWAGKGEAFF
many	TRBV10-3	TRBJ1-2	NA	TGTGCCATCAGTGAGGACAGGAACTATGGCTACACCTTC	CAISEDRNYGYTF
NA	TRBV6-1	TRBJ1-2	NA	TGTGCCAGCAGTATCGGGACTCCTTCTACCTGGGGCTACACCTTC	CASSIGTPSTWGYTF
many	TRBV29-1	TRBJ2-7	TRBD1	TGCAGCGTCGAAGCCGGGACAGAGTACGAGCAGTACTTC	CSVEAGTEYEQYF
many	TRBV12-3/TRBV12-4	TRBJ2-2	TRBD2	TGTGCCAGCAGTTATGGGTTAGCGGGAGATGGGGAGCTGTTTTTT	CASSYGLAGDGELFF
many	TRBV27	TRBJ2-3	NA	TGTGCCAGCAGTTTCAGGGAGAACATTGGGACGCAGTATTTT	CASSFRENIGTQYF
many	TRBV27	TRBJ1-5	NA	TGTGCCAGCATGGGTATTCATAGCAATCAGCCCCAGCATTTT	CASMGIHSNQPQHF
many	TRBV5-6	TRBJ2-3	NA	TGTGCCAGCAGCTGGGGAGGGGGCACTAGCACAGATACGCAGTATTTT	CASSWGGGTSTDTQYF
many	TRBV7-9	TRBJ2-7	NA	TGTGCCAGCAGCTCCGCCGGGACCACCTCCGAGCAGTACTTC	CASSSAGTTSEQYF
few	TRBV7-9	TRBJ1-1	TRBD1	TGTGCCAGCAGCTTATCTCGCAAGGGGGCAAGAGTGAACACTGAAGCTTTCTTT	CASSLSRKGARVNTEAFF
many	TRBV2	TRBJ2-1	NA	TGTGCCAGCAGGAAGGGAGAGTACAATGAGCAGTTCTTC	CASRKGEYNEQFF
many	TRBV3-1	TRBJ1-5	NA	TGTGCCAGCAGCCAAGATTACAGGGATCAGCCCCAGCATTTT	CASSQDYRDQPQHF
NA	TRBV12-3/TRBV12-4	TRBJ2-2	TRBD2	TGTGCCAGCAGGGCCGGGACTAGCGGGAGGGCCGGACCCGGGGAGCTGTTTTTT	CASRAGTSGRAGPGELFF
NA	TRBV10-3	TRBJ2-7	TRBD2	TGTGCCATCAGTGAGTCTCTCGCTAGCGGGCGTTCCTGGGGGCAGTACTTC	CAISESLASGRSWGQYF
many	TRBV27	TRBJ2-4	NA	TGTGCCAGCAGTCCCCGAGCGGAAAACATTCAGTACTTC	CASSPRAENIQYF
many	TRBV5-1	TRBJ2-2	TRBD2	TGCGCCAGCAGCACCGAACTAGCGGACGGAACCGGGGAGCTGTTTTTT	CASSTELADGTGELFF
few	TRBV19	TRBJ1-1	NA	TGTGCCAGTAGTATGTCTGGGGGAGTCGACACTGAAGCTTTCTTT	CASSMSGGVDTEAFF
many	TRBV24-1	TRBJ2-1	NA	TGTGCCACCAGTGAGGTAGGATCCTCCTACAATGAGCAGTTCTTC	CATSEVGSSYNEQFF
many	TRBV20-1	TRBJ2-1	NA	TGCAGTGCTAGAGATCTCTTCAATGAGCAGTTCTTC	CSARDLFNEQFF
few	TRBV2	TRBJ1-1	NA	TGTGCCAGCAGTGAAAGGGGGAACACTGAAGCTTTCTTT	CASSERGNTEAFF
many	TRBV30	TRBJ2-7	TRBD2	TGTGCCTGGAGTGTCGGGACTAGCGGCTACGAGCAGTACTTC	CAWSVGTSGYEQYF
many	TRBV5-6	TRBJ2-3	NA	TGTGCCAGCACCACCACGGGCAGGGGCACAGATACGCAGTATTTT	CASTTTGRGTDTQYF
NA	TRBV18	TRBJ2-7	NA	TGTGCCAGCTCTTCGGGTCCGCGTCTCACTTCCTACGAGCAGTACTTC	CASSSGPRLTSYEQYF
many	TRBV3-1	TRBJ2-3	TRBD2	TGTGCCAGCAGCTGGCGAGCGGGAGGGGTTCCAGATACGCAGTATTTT	CASSWRAGGVPDTQYF
many	TRBV20-1	TRBJ2-7	NA	TGCAGTGCTAGAGCGGACACTTGGGAGCAGTACTTC	CSARADTWEQYF
NA	TRBV12-3/TRBV12-4	TRBJ2-1	NA	TGTGCCAGCAGCCCCCCGGAGGGCGGAAGCTCCTACAATGAGCAGTTCTTC	CASSPPEGGSSYNEQFF
many	TRBV6-6	TRBJ2-7	NA	TGTGCCAGCAGTTACGGTCCACCAGAGTACGAGCAGTACTTC	CASSYGPPEYEQYF
many	TRBV7-2	TRBJ2-5	NA	TGTGCCAGCAGATTTGGGTCAGAAGAGACCCAGTACTTC	CASRFGSEETQYF
many	TRBV10-2	TRBJ2-7	TRBD1	TGCGCCAGCAGTGAGGGGACAGCCTCCTACGAGCAGTACTTC	CASSEGTASYEQYF
NA	TRBV5-6	TRBJ1-2	NA	TGTGCCAGCAGCTTGTTATGGGTCAATGGCTACACCTTC	CASSLLWVNGYTF
many	TRBV20-1	TRBJ2-1	NA	TGCAGTACTCCGGGACGGCAAATATACAATGAGCAGTTCTTC	CSTPGRQIYNEQFF
NA	TRBV20-1	TRBJ2-3	TRBD2	TGCAGTGCTAGAAACAGCGGGAGTATCGCAGATACGCAGTATTTT	CSARNSGSIADTQYF